The 24 T cell receptor beta chains below come from one sample, sequenced in a study of vaccination effects on CD4 cells after COVID-19. Some clones are missing from TCRdb's copy, which holds only in-frame ones; the method was immunoSEQ multiplex PCR. The table has about 66,000 clones, roughly four fifths seen once; the top ten hold 2.4%. These receptors' antigens are unknown. It was after approximately 11 days of culture that CD4+ T cells were isolated. Each participant was administered two doses of either the BNT162b2 or the mRNA-1273 vaccine. This specimen was CD4+ T cells from PBMCs cultured without peptide, taken after COVID-19 vaccination. These receptors all come from a human donor who received a COVID-19 vaccine.

The rearrangement joins TRBV2 to TRBJ1-5; maybe TRBD1 (6 bases). Germline values: CDR1 SNHLY, CDR2 FYNNEI. The CDR3 consists of 13 residues. Between the trimmed V and J ends, which lost 4 bases and 3 bases, there was a span of 7 bases. This CDR3 is CASSGQVNQPQHF. The CDR3 DNA follows: TGTGCCAGCAGTGGACAGGTCAATCAGCCCCAGCATTTT.

This clone was seen a single time. The chain employs TRBV6-1 and TRBJ1-2; D remains ambiguous. Between the trimmed V and J ends, which lost 3 bases and 2 bases, there was a span of 13 bases. The V gene's germline CDR1 is MNHNS and CDR2 SASEGT. The CDR3 is 15 amino acids. CDR3 residues: CASSDGAGANYGYTF. As DNA, the CDR3 is TGTGCCAGCAGTGATGGAGCAGGAGCCAACTATGGCTACACCTTC.

The CDR3 region is CASSLLRTGLSNQPQHF. CDR3 nucleotide sequence: TGTGCCAGTAGTTTACTGCGGACAGGGCTTAGCAATCAGCCCCAGCATTTT. The chain is built from TRBV19 and TRBJ1-5; TRBD1 agrees at 8 bases. Trimming cost V 5 bases and J 0 bases; bases outside gene matches: 9. Per germline, CDR1 LNHDA and CDR2 SQIVND (reference sequence). This CDR3 has 17 amino acids.

The gene calls are TRBV19 and TRBJ2-5, with 7 bases fitting TRBD2. The CDR3 loop spans 13 amino acids. Germline-derived CDR1 and CDR2 are LNHDA and SQIVND (reference sequence). V shed 8 bases, J shed 5 bases, and the junction held 8 bases outside the gene matches. DNA of the CDR3: TGTGCCAGTCAGAGGGAGGGGCAGGAGACCCAGTACTTC. Amino acids: CASQREGQETQYF.

The chain employs TRBV6-5 and TRBJ1-2; D is unresolved. V lost 6 bases to trimming and J lost 2 bases, with 10 bases between them. Germline lookup yields CDR1 MNHEY and CDR2 SVGAGI. The CDR3 consists of 13 residues. The CDR3 spells CASSPGQNYGYTF. CDR3 coding DNA: TGTGCCAGCAGCCCGGGCCAGAACTATGGCTACACCTTC.

This rearrangement joins TRBV6-5 to TRBJ1-1, with D uncertain. Trimming pared 4 bases from V and 1 base from J, leaving 7 bases between. CDR1 is MNHEY, CDR2 SVGAGI, per germline. This CDR3 has 13 residues. CDR3 in amino acids: CASSFRQNTEAFF. The CDR3 DNA is TGTGCCAGCAGTTTCCGACAGAACACTGAAGCTTTCTTT.

This clone was recorded at least ten times. This rearrangement joins TRBV3-1 (or the pseudogene TRBV3-2) to TRBJ1-2; 7 nucleotides line up with TRBD1. Germline lookup yields CDR1 LGHDT and CDR2 YNNKEL (reference sequence). V lost 2 bases to trimming and J lost 4 bases; unmatched junction nucleotides: 7. The CDR3 spans 15 residues. In DNA form, the CDR3 reads TGTGCCAGCAGCCAATCAGGGGGGGACAGCTATGGCTACACCTTC. Translated: CASSQSGGDSYGYTF.

The V and J genes are TRBV28 and TRBJ2-7, with unresolved D. The V and J ends lost 5 bases and 3 bases respectively, with 11 bases between them. This CDR3 is 13 amino acids long. The germline V gene has CDR1 MDHEN and CDR2 SYDVKM. CDR3 coding DNA: TGTGCCAGCAGTGAAGAACCGAACTACGAGCAGTACGTC. It codes for CASSEEPNYEQYV.

The gene calls are TRBV4-3 and TRBJ2-5; 9 bases are shared with TRBD2. Per germline, CDR1 LGHNA and CDR2 YSLEER. The CDR3 runs 16 residues. J lost 1 base, V lost 4 bases, and 7 bases had no gene match. As DNA, the CDR3 is TGCGCCAGCAGCCTAAGCGGAGCGGGGGGCCAAGAGACCCAGTACTTC. It specifies CASSLSGAGGQETQYF.

V usage is TRBV5-6 and J usage is TRBJ1-5, with D hard to call. Between the trimmed V and J ends, which lost 1 base and 4 bases, there was a span of 12 bases. The CDR3 length is 15 residues. Germline V gene sequence: CDR1 SGHDT, CDR2 YYEEEE. The CDR3 nucleotides read TGTGCCAGCAGCTTGTTTACCGGATTTAATCAGCCCCAGCATTTT. Translating gives CASSLFTGFNQPQHF.

CDR3 nucleotide sequence: TGTGCCAGCAGGAAGACAGGGGGGTCCTATAATTCACCCCTCCACTTT. As protein: CASRKTGGSYNSPLHF. V gene TRBV5-6 combines with J gene TRBJ1-6, with TRBD1 matching over 9 bases. This CDR3 has 16 residues. V was pared by 5 bases and J by 1 base, with 4 bases of the junction left unmatched. Germline V lookup: CDR1 SGHDT, CDR2 YYEEEE.

This chain joins TRBV6-2 or TRBV6-3 and TRBJ2-3; 8 bases agree with TRBD1. V shed 2 bases and J 6 bases; nucleotides not matched to a gene: 7. Germline CDR1 and CDR2: MNHEY and SVGEGT. The CDR3 extends over 15 amino acids. CDR3 residues: CASSYGDRSWDTQYF. DNA for the CDR3: TGTGCCAGCAGTTACGGGGACAGGTCGTGGGATACGCAGTATTTT.

The CDR3 region has the DNA TGTGCCAGCAGCTTAGGGTACAAGGGCTCCTACGAGCAGTACGTC. Its protein is CASSLGYKGSYEQYV. V usage is TRBV11-2 and J usage is TRBJ2-7; D not resolved. Looked up from germline, CDR1 is SGHAT and CDR2 is FQNNGV. The CDR3 extends over 15 amino acids. Trimming left V 1 base short and J 0 bases short, with 10 bases between.

The chain recombines TRBV6-5 with TRBJ1-6; D call uncertain. Between the trimmed V and J ends, which lost 6 bases and 6 bases, there was a span of 15 bases. The CDR3 loop spans 15 amino acids. In germline, CDR1 is MNHEY, CDR2 SVGAGI. DNA for the CDR3: TGTGCCAGCAGAATTGACACGGTCGGTAATTCACCCCTCCACTTT. Translated, it gives CASRIDTVGNSPLHF.

J is TRBJ2-7 and V is TRBV18; 12 bases fit TRBD1. This CDR3 contains 15 residues. The germline gives CDR1 KGHSH, CDR2 LQKENI. With 6 bases clipped from V and 5 bases from J, the junction kept 8 bases outside the gene matches. The CDR3 loop is CASSLTGTGGNEQYV. The DNA of the CDR3 is TGTGCCAGCTCTCTCACCGGGACAGGGGGCAACGAGCAGTACGTC.

This chain uses TRBV5-1 with TRBJ1-1, with D unclear. Trimming removed 0 bases from V and 6 bases from J, with 3 bases in between. The CDR3 extends over 11 amino acids. CDR1 and CDR2 from the germline V gene are SGHRS and YFSETQ. The CDR3 nucleotides are TGCGCCAGCAGCTTGGGGGCTGAAGCTTTCTTT. The encoded protein is CASSLGAEAFF.

The J gene is TRBJ1-1, the V gene TRBV29-1; unclear D gene. The CDR3 runs to 13 residues. CDR1 and CDR2 (germline): SQVTM, ANQGSEA. V shed 4 bases and J shed 1 base, with 10 bases lying between them. CDR3 sequence reads: CSVVRDENTEAFF. DNA of the CDR3: TGCAGCGTTGTTAGGGATGAGAACACTGAAGCTTTCTTT.

This clone came up a few times. This chain joins TRBV20-1 and TRBJ2-7; D gene unclear. The germline gives CDR1 DFQATT, CDR2 SNEGSKA (reference sequence). The CDR3 runs 11 residues. V dropped 6 bases and J dropped 0 bases, with 6 bases sitting between them. CDR3 loop: CSARLSYEQYV. CDR3 nucleotides: TGCAGTGCGAGGCTCTCCTACGAGCAGTACGTC.

The V call is TRBV15, the J call TRBJ1-2; a weak D match, TRBD1 (5 bases). CDR3 length: 14 residues. Trimming removed 1 base at V and 8 bases at J, with 14 bases between. Germline V CDR1 and CDR2: LNHNV, YYDKDF (reference sequence). In DNA form, the CDR3 reads TGTGCCACCAGCAGAGGCGGGGGTGCCCAGGGCTACACCTTC. Its protein product is CATSRGGGAQGYTF.

This chain joins TRBV6-5 and TRBJ2-1; 16 positions match TRBD2. The CDR3 spans 16 residues. Losses at the gene ends were 4 bases for V and 8 bases for J; bases not matched to a gene: 5. Germline values: CDR1 MNHEY, CDR2 SVGAGI. The chain's CDR3 is CASSSGTSGGVYEQFF. CDR3 DNA sequence: TGTGCCAGCAGTTCGGGGACTAGCGGGGGGGTATATGAGCAGTTCTTC.

The genes are TRBV11-2 and TRBJ2-3; no firm D call. This CDR3 contains 12 residues. Germline lookup yields CDR1 SGHAT and CDR2 FQNNGV. Trimming stripped 6 bases from V and 2 bases from J, with 6 bases between. Written as DNA, the CDR3 is TGTGCCAGCAGTAAGACCACAGATACGCAGTATTTT. Its translation: CASSKTTDTQYF.

V gene TRBV2 combines with J gene TRBJ2-7; D gene unclear. The CDR3 runs to 12 residues. Trimming stripped 2 bases from V and 4 bases from J, with 6 bases between. Germline CDR1 SNHLY, CDR2 FYNNEI. The CDR3 region has the DNA TGTGCCAGCAGTGAATATCAGTACGAGCAGTACGTC. Its protein is CASSEYQYEQYV.

The count of this clone is one. V is TRBV6-6 and J is TRBJ1-5; D not certain. Germline loops: CDR1 MNHNY, CDR2 SVGAGI (reference sequence). The CDR3 consists of 11 residues. With 5 bases removed from V and 1 base from J, the gap between germline ends came to 0 bases. This chain's CDR3 is CASSSNQPQHF. The CDR3 DNA follows: TGTGCCAGCAGTAGCAATCAGCCCCAGCATTTT.

The J gene is TRBJ2-1, the V gene TRBV6-2 or TRBV6-3, with 8 bases lining up with TRBD1. V shed 0 bases, J shed 4 bases, and the junction held 2 bases outside the gene matches. CDR3 length equals 15 residues. CDR1 and CDR2 from the germline V gene are MNHEY and SVGEGT. The CDR3 DNA reads TGTGCCAGCAGTTACTCTAGGACAGGGTACAATGAGCAGTTCTTC. Translated: CASSYSRTGYNEQFF.